This T cell receptor beta chain is from a study of cytomegalovirus exposure and HLA in healthy donors. The trim removed 7 bases at V and 4 bases at J, leaving 6 bases unmatched. This CDR3 is built from 14 residues. From germline, CDR1 is MNHEY and CDR2 SVGAGI. Here immunoSEQ multiplex PCR was the method, and the copy in TCRdb shows in-frame clones only, minus some. Of around 70,000 clones listed, roughly 94% were seen once; the top ten hold 0.5% to 0.75%. This sequence was found in a woman under 30 in good health and CMV-seronegative. The chain employs TRBV6-5 and TRBJ1-2; 10 bases match TRBD1. Input material: PBMCs. CDR3 residues: CASTRDRGAYGYTF. CDR3 coding DNA: TGTGCCAGCACCCGGGACAGGGGAGCCTATGGCTACACCTTC.